This TCR beta chain was captured by sequencing in a study of immune characteristics of hereditary and idiopathic chronic pancreatitis. Notes on the research overall: Local immune cells and TCRbeta repertoires in the pancreas were profiled in this study for hereditary and idiopathic chronic pancreatitis, with control organ donor pancreases used for comparison. In total, 5 control pancreases, about seven hereditary chronic pancreatitis pancreases and about six idiopathic chronic pancreatitis pancreases underwent TCRbeta sequencing. Minimal in vitro experimental manipulation of pancreas-infiltrating T cells was the reason the gDNA-based approach was selected.

As for this clone: No cognate antigen has been identified for it. Base-call qualities are not available, and no considerably larger clone is one nucleotide away.

The library was obtained by the immunoSEQ multiplex PCR assay. From pancreatic genomic DNA, the TCRbeta CDR3 region along with adjacent sequences was amplified and then sequenced. Processing in the source paper ran as follows. Repertoire diversity was measured as a mean normalized Shannon-Wiener index, alongside productive clonality and productive rearrangement counts. Control and chronic pancreatitis repertoire metrics were compared with the nonparametric Mann-Whitney U test. Shared clonotypes were defined as CDR3beta sequences with identical amino acid composition and length across subjects. The source is immuneACCESS, and TCRdb retained only in-frame sequences with V and J called. Part of the clones is not carried over; for the studies checked, unresolved V genes explain less than half of this, and the remainder is unexplained. The V and J calls and the clone size are those of that table, but D and trimming were determined from the DNA. Present in this sample are about 6,000 clones, around three quarters of which were seen just once. Under 8% of the sample is held by the ten biggest clonotypes.

Chronic pancreatitis pancreas tissue came from patients undergoing total pancreatectomy with islet autotransplantation (TPIAT). None of the chronic pancreatitis patients included in the study had a known history of diabetes. For TCRbeta sequencing, genomic DNA was extracted directly from bulk pancreas tissue without sorting T cells. Pancreas tissues were collected consecutively from patients and organ donors at two US centers. Broader findings and caveats from the paper: Because patient tissue could only be obtained at the time of TPIAT, differences in disease duration may have influenced the immune findings. The study did not include chronic pancreatitis caused by alcohol use. Among about a dozen chronic pancreatitis patients, higher numbers of productive TCR rearrangements went along with higher disease severity scores, showing a positive correlation. Vbeta-Jbeta gene family usage, including TRBV10, TRBV19, TRBV23 and TRBV5, differed between hereditary and idiopathic chronic pancreatitis. Significantly increased TCRbeta repertoire diversity and reduced clonality were observed in both chronic pancreatitis groups relative to controls.

Deletion took 2 bases off V and 0 bases off J, with a span of 8 bases between the germline ends. The germline V gene encodes CDR1 GTSNPN and CDR2 SVGIG (reference sequence). The CDR3 covers 14 residues, taking in both the cysteine and the phenylalanine. The only DNA kept is the CDR3, 42 bases in frame from the first base. This receptor was taken from a human donor with chronic pancreatitis. Sequenced material: pancreas tissue with hereditary chronic pancreatitis. This sequence uses TRBV30 and TRBJ1-5; no D gene call is confident. The DNA sequence is given as TGTGCCTGGAGTAAACCGCTTAGCAATCAGCCCCAGCATTTT. Translated, it gives CAWSKPLSNQPQHF. With the portions outside the CDR3 filled from the reference TRBV30 and TRBJ1-5 genes, the complete variable region becomes SQTIHQWPATLVQPVGSPLSLECTVEGTSNPNLYWYRQAAGRGLQLLFYSVGIGQISSEVPQNLSASRPQDRQFILSSKKLLLSDSGFYLCAWSKPLSNQPQHFGDGTRLSIL.